The sequence of this T cell receptor (beta chain) was determined in a study of T cell changes during pregnancy in multiple sclerosis. This table comes from immunoSEQ multiplex PCR, and its TCRdb copy is limited to in-frame clones, with some not included. The repertoire consists of about 100,000 clones, with around nine tenths occurring once and the leading ten covering approximately 1.2%. The V gene's germline CDR1 is SEHNR and CDR2 FQNEAQ (reference sequence). The V and J ends lost 4 bases and 1 base respectively, with 7 bases between them. The CDR3 consists of 13 residues. Specimen: peripheral blood, collected in the second trimester of pregnancy. The chain has TRBV7-9 and TRBJ1-1; D is possibly TRBD1 (6 bases). The source of this sequence is a female donor with multiple sclerosis, enrolled in a pregnancy study. The CDR3 DNA reads as TGTGCCAGCAGCTGGGGACAGAACACTGAAGCTTTCTTT. It specifies CASSWGQNTEAFF. The whole variable domain, filled in from reference TRBV7-9 and TRBJ1-1, reads DTGVSQNPRHKITKRGQNVTFRCDPISEHNRLYWYRQTLGQGPEFLTYFQNEAQLEKSRLLSDRFSAERPKGSFSTLEIQRTEQGDSAMYLCASSWGQNTEAFFGQGTRLTVV.